This T cell receptor beta chain originates from a study of T cell responses to AZD1222 COVID-19 vaccine. Regarding the study as a whole: Repertoires were collected only later (after the peak T cell response had occurred). Spike-specific TCRs gained breadth and depth after people received two AZD1222 doses.

Details on this clone: The antigen is undetermined.

In germline, CDR1 is MNHEY, CDR2 SMNVEV (reference sequence). V was shortened by 2 bases and J by 7 bases, with 11 bases between the two germline ends. This CDR3 contains 13 residues. Sequencing was performed with immunoSEQ multiplex PCR; in TCRdb, only in-frame clones are kept and a portion is missing. Among more than 110,000 clones listed, 85% to 90% were seen once. The sequence came from an adult in good health. The genes are TRBV27 and TRBJ1-2; D remains ambiguous. This specimen consisted of peripheral blood, obtained on day 0 of AZD1222 vaccination. The CDR3, as DNA: TGTGCCAGCAGTTTACGATGGGAGGTTGGCTACACCTTC. This sequence encodes CASSLRWEVGYTF.